This TCR beta chain was captured by sequencing in a study of cytomegalovirus exposure and HLA in healthy donors. For the study at large: An earlier analysis found some 100 million unique TCR beta sequences from approximately 190 million T cells. Within the Caucasian-associated ancestry cluster were roughly 81% of the approximately 400 genotyped donors.

This CDR3 has 12 amino acids. General study results and limits: A later analysis found common viral pathogens apparently linked to several of the most significant clusters.

With 60 Vbeta and 13 Jbeta primers, the PCR was carried out. The method was immunoSEQ multiplex PCR; TCRdb's version includes in-frame clones alone and lacks a portion of them. The sample shows approximately 170,000 clones, over 70% of them seen only once. Comments on this clone: The antigen remains unidentified.

Sequencing used PBMCs. The receptor comes from a woman aged 40-49 years in good health and CMV-seropositive. V is TRBV12-2 and J is TRBJ2-7; no DNA check was done on the table's D call, TRBD1. TRBV12-2 is tagged as a pseudogene. CDR3 sequence (DNA): TGTGCAAGTCGCTTCAGGGGCTACGAGCAGTACTTC. This gives the protein CASRFRGYEQYF.